The 26 T cell receptor beta chains presented below share a single source sample, sequenced in a study of blood T cell repertoires in COVID-19. Clones were sequenced by immunoSEQ multiplex PCR, and TCRdb holds only the in-frame ones, with some missing. The table has hundreds of thousands of clones, approximately 89% seen once; the top ten hold approximately 12%. Sequencing input: peripheral blood. The receptors originated from a woman aged 55-75 years with acute or convalescent COVID-19.

This chain uses TRBV6-5 with TRBJ2-1, with a possible D match to TRBD2 (5 bases). The CDR3 extends over 13 amino acids. V lost 10 bases and J 0 bases, leaving 10 bases between the germline ends. The germline V gene has CDR1 MNHEY and CDR2 SVGAGI. The CDR3 DNA is TGTGCCACGTTTACTAGCTCCTACAATGAGCAGTTCTTC. Protein product: CATFTSSYNEQFF.

This chain links TRBV6-5 with TRBJ2-1; tentatively, D is TRBD2 (6 bases). The V gene's germline CDR1 is MNHEY and CDR2 SVGAGI. The CDR3 is made up of 16 amino acids. V lost 2 bases to trimming and J lost 7 bases, with 18 bases between them. The CDR3 spells CASSYQLASLGNEQFF. For the CDR3, the DNA is TGTGCCAGCAGTTACCAACTAGCTTCTCTGGGGAATGAGCAGTTCTTC.

CDR3 DNA: TGCGCCAGCAGGGAGGTTTATGGGTCCGGGGAGCTGTTTTTT. Protein sequence: CASREVYGSGELFF. The rearrangement uses TRBV5-1 and TRBJ2-2; possibly TRBD2 for D (5 bases). The CDR3 contains 14 residues. Germline CDR1 SGHRS, CDR2 YFSETQ. The V end lost 5 bases, the J end lost 6 bases, and 14 bases lay between the germline ends.

The chain recombines TRBV28 with TRBJ1-4, with a weak D call TRBD1 (5 bases). The V and J ends lost 4 bases and 3 bases respectively, with 12 bases between them. The CDR3 is 15 amino acids. Germline V gene data show CDR1 as MDHEN and CDR2 as SYDVKM. The CDR3 loop reads CASSWGGKANEKLFF. The CDR3 DNA is TGTGCCAGCAGTTGGGGGGGGAAGGCTAATGAAAAACTGTTTTTT. Based on the CDR3 plus reference TRBV28 and TRBJ1-4, the full variable domain is DVKVTQSSRYLVKRTGEKVFLECVQDMDHENMFWYRQDPGLGLRLIYFSYDVKMKEKGDIPEGYSVSREKKERFSLILESASTNQTSMYLCASSWGGKANEKLFFGSGTQLSVL.

The gene calls are TRBV28 and TRBJ1-2, with D tentatively TRBD1 (5 bases). The CDR3 contains 19 residues. CDR1 and CDR2 from the germline V gene are MDHEN and SYDVKM. With 1 base removed from V and 4 bases from J, the gap between germline ends came to 25 bases. The CDR3 loop reads CASSLSIGGEGDISYGYTF. The CDR3 nucleotides are TGTGCCAGCAGTTTATCCATTGGGGGGGAAGGAGACATATCCTATGGCTACACCTTC.

The chain recombines TRBV19 with TRBJ2-2; tentatively, D is TRBD1 or TRBD2 (9 bases each). V lost 5 bases and J 5 bases, leaving 30 bases between the germline ends. This CDR3 has 20 amino acids. Germline V CDR1 and CDR2: LNHDA, SQIVND (reference sequence). The CDR3 DNA reads TGTGCCAGTAGTCCCGGGACAGGGAAGGGAGCAAGCGGGAGGACCGGGGAGCTGTTTTTT. This sequence encodes CASSPGTGKGASGRTGELFF.

This clone was seen only once. V gene TRBV5-1 combines with J gene TRBJ1-4; 8 bases map to TRBD1. This CDR3 comprises 13 residues. Trimming removed 7 bases from V and 5 bases from J; junction bases left unmatched: 4. CDR1 and CDR2 (germline): SGHRS, YFSETQ. DNA of the CDR3: TGCGCCAGCGGGGGACAGGAAAATGAAAAACTGTTTTTT. Protein sequence: CASGGQENEKLFF.

This clone was observed a handful of times. CDR3 in DNA: TGTGCCAGCAGCTTAGTAGTAGGACTAGCGGGGGGGACCCAGTACTTC. It codes for CASSLVVGLAGGTQYF. This chain connects TRBV7-8 to TRBJ2-5; 14 bases map to TRBD2. CDR1 SGHVS and CDR2 FQNEAQ come from the germline V gene. V trimming: 1 base; J trimming: 7 bases; junction bases outside the gene matches: 5. This CDR3 is built from 16 residues.

This rearrangement joins TRBV6-5 to TRBJ2-1; TRBD1 aligns across 7 bases. This CDR3 is built from 15 residues. V dropped 6 bases and J dropped 1; count of bases not matched to a gene: 6. Germline V lookup: CDR1 MNHEY, CDR2 SVGAGI. The CDR3 DNA reads as TGTGCCAGCAGAAATCGACAGGGATCCTACAATGAGCAGTTCTTC. Its translation: CASRNRQGSYNEQFF.

The V and J genes are TRBV24-1 and TRBJ2-6; D perhaps matches TRBD1 (6 bases). CDR1 and CDR2 from the germline V gene are KGHDR and SFDVKD. Trimming left V 7 bases short and J 2 bases short, with 11 bases between. The CDR3 has 15 residues. CDR3 bases: TGTGCCACCAGACACAGGGCAACTGGGGCCAACGTCCTGACTTTC. Amino acid sequence: CATRHRATGANVLTF.

The sample holds one count of this clone. This chain links TRBV7-9 with TRBJ2-1, with unresolved D. The germline CDR1 and CDR2 sequences are SEHNR and FQNEAQ (reference sequence). Trimming pared 5 bases from V and 8 bases from J, leaving 22 bases between. The CDR3 loop spans 16 amino acids. The CDR3 DNA follows: TGTGCCAGCAGCCCGAGTCGCCCGGATCTGGGCGATGAGCAGTTCTTC. Translation gives CASSPSRPDLGDEQFF.

As DNA, the CDR3 is TGCGCCAGCAGCTTGGTAGGGGGACTAGGAGTATCCGGGGAGCTGTTTTTT. The encoded protein is CASSLVGGLGVSGELFF. This chain joins TRBV5-1 and TRBJ2-2, with TRBD2 matching over 8 bases. The CDR3 runs to 17 residues. Germline loops: CDR1 SGHRS, CDR2 YFSETQ. Trimming took 0 bases from V and 6 from J; bases not matched to a gene: 10.

V usage is TRBV14 and J usage is TRBJ1-2; a possible D gene is TRBD1 (6 bases). The CDR3 spans 14 residues. The germline V gene has CDR1 SGHDN and CDR2 FVKESK. With 1 base removed from V and 4 bases from J, the gap between germline ends came to 10 bases. The CDR3 loop is CASSQVTGSYGYTF. The CDR3 region has the DNA TGTGCCAGCAGCCAAGTAACAGGGAGCTATGGCTACACCTTC.

V and J are TRBV30 and TRBJ1-1; no reliable D call. Germline V gene data show CDR1 as GTSNPN and CDR2 as SVGIG (reference sequence). This CDR3 contains 14 residues. The V and J ends lost 0 bases and 4 bases respectively, with 12 bases between them. The DNA of the CDR3 is TGTGCCTGGAGTGTACGGGTCTACGTCACTGAAGCTTTCTTT. This encodes CAWSVRVYVTEAFF.

V usage is TRBV30 and J usage is TRBJ2-5; 8 nucleotides agree with TRBD2. The CDR3 is 15 amino acids. V gave up 2 bases and J gave up 5 bases; unmatched junction bases: 10. The germline V gene has CDR1 GTSNPN and CDR2 SVGIG (reference sequence). The CDR3 DNA sequence: TGTGCCTGGAGTCTTACTAGCGGCAAGGGGGAGACCCAGTACTTC. Translated: CAWSLTSGKGETQYF.

This rearrangement joins TRBV4-2 to TRBJ2-1; no clear D. Germline-derived CDR1 and CDR2 are LGHNA and YNFKEQ. The CDR3 consists of 14 residues. The germline V and J ends were trimmed by 0 bases and 4 bases, with 7 bases remaining between them. DNA for the CDR3: TGTGCCAGCAGCCAAGATTGGCCGTACAATGAGCAGTTCTTC. Translation: CASSQDWPYNEQFF.

This clone was counted only a few times. The genes are TRBV27 and TRBJ1-4; tentatively, D is TRBD1 (6 bases). Trimming took 1 base from V and 1 from J, leaving 16 bases between them. The CDR3 covers 18 residues. Germline CDR1 and CDR2: MNHEY and SMNVEV (reference sequence). CDR3 residues: CASSLYGGQMGTNEKLFF. CDR3 coding DNA: TGTGCCAGCAGTTTATACGGTGGACAGATGGGAACTAATGAAAAACTGTTTTTT.

J is TRBJ2-7 and V is TRBV5-6; maybe TRBD2 (6 bases). The germline V gene encodes CDR1 SGHDT and CDR2 YYEEEE. Trimming took off 2 bases at V and 2 bases at J, with 11 bases between the two ends. The CDR3 spans 14 residues. The CDR3 loop reads CASSLPGDAYEQYF. The CDR3 DNA is TGTGCCAGCAGCTTACCGGGAGATGCCTACGAGCAGTACTTC.

The chain recombines TRBV28 with TRBJ2-7, with 9 bases aligning to TRBD1. The CDR3 is made up of 15 amino acids. J lost 3 bases, V lost 5 bases, and 8 bases had no gene match. Germline V gene data show CDR1 as MDHEN and CDR2 as SYDVKM. This CDR3 reads CASSLRQGGRYEQYF. In nucleotides, the CDR3 is TGTGCCAGCAGTCTCAGACAGGGGGGTCGCTACGAGCAGTACTTC.

The chain links TRBV7-2 to TRBJ2-7, with 7 bases identical to TRBD1. Unmatched junction bases numbered 8, after V lost 5 bases and J lost 1 base. The CDR3 is made up of 15 amino acids. Per germline, CDR1 SGHTA and CDR2 FQGNSA. CDR3 sequence reads: CASSPGDSRSYEQYF. DNA for the CDR3: TGTGCCAGCAGCCCAGGGGACAGTAGGTCCTACGAGCAGTACTTC.

This rearrangement joins TRBV19 to TRBJ1-6; D is unclear. Germline CDR1 LNHDA, CDR2 SQIVND (reference sequence). V shed 0 bases and J shed 10 bases, with 7 bases lying between them. The CDR3 runs to 13 residues. The CDR3 sequence is CASSIDLRSPLHF. The CDR3 DNA follows: TGTGCCAGTAGTATAGATCTGAGGTCACCCCTCCACTTT.

The genes are TRBV7-9 and TRBJ1-6; 9 bases match TRBD1. Germline loops: CDR1 SEHNR, CDR2 FQNEAQ (reference sequence). V lost 6 bases, J lost 7 bases, and 4 bases stayed unmatched. The CDR3 extends over 14 amino acids. The CDR3 DNA is TGTGCCAGCAGAAGCACAGGGGGCAATTCACCCCTCCACTTT. Protein product: CASRSTGGNSPLHF.

The gene calls are TRBV6-2 or TRBV6-3 and TRBJ1-1; D is ambiguous. Germline loops: CDR1 MNHEY, CDR2 SVGEGT. This CDR3 contains 15 residues. V was cut by 6 bases and J by 3 bases, with 17 bases left in between. The CDR3 region is CASSTPGVKDTEAFF. CDR3 DNA: TGTGCCAGCAGCACCCCGGGAGTTAAGGACACTGAAGCTTTCTTT.

The V and J genes are TRBV9 and TRBJ2-3; D call uncertain. Trimming took off 0 bases at V and 11 bases at J, with 10 bases between the two ends. CDR3 size: 12 residues. Germline CDR1 SGDLS, CDR2 YYNGEE. CDR3 DNA sequence: TGTGCCAGCAGCGTAGGGCAGCTAGAGCAGTATTTT. The encoded protein is CASSVGQLEQYF. The whole variable domain, remainder taken from reference TRBV9 and TRBJ2-3, is DSGVTQTPKHLITATGQRVTLRCSPRSGDLSVYWYQQSLDQGLQFLIQYYNGEERAKGNILERFSAQQFPDLHSELNLSSLELGDSALYFCASSVGQLEQYFGPGTRLTVL.

The rearrangement joins TRBV6-6 to TRBJ2-7; possibly TRBD1 for D (5 bases). This CDR3 comprises 16 residues. The germline CDR1 and CDR2 sequences are MNHNY and SVGAGI (reference sequence). Trimming shortened V by 0 bases and J by 0 bases, and 12 bases separated the two germline ends. The DNA of the CDR3 is TGTGCCAGCAGTTACTCCCCCGAGGACAACTCCTACGAGCAGTACTTC. It yields the protein CASSYSPEDNSYEQYF.

The rearrangement links TRBV30 to TRBJ1-5; D perhaps matches TRBD1 (5 bases). The CDR3 has 15 residues. The germline gives CDR1 GTSNPN, CDR2 SVGIG (reference sequence). The V end was cut by 0 bases, the J end by 2 bases, with 11 bases between. CDR3 loop: CAWSVGGIGNQPQHF. CDR3 DNA sequence: TGTGCCTGGAGTGTGGGGGGGATTGGCAATCAGCCCCAGCATTTT.